Below, 8 T cell receptor beta chains from the same sample are listed, as sequenced in a study of post-analysis software for immune sequencing data. Study outcomes and limitations: Controls showed lower frequencies than patients for a few TRBV segments, and TRBV5-6, TRBV5-1 and TRBV20-1 were among these.

Unique molecular identifiers had been added to the TCR beta cDNA libraries. In TCRdb, the PCR reads were re-called with MiXCR into one record per CDR3 protein. Altogether more than 500,000 distinct CDR3 sequences are present, 30% to 40% being singletons, with the ten largest covering around 5.9%. No cognate antigen is known for these TCRs. The sequenced material came from blood. The receptors here all came from a girl under 18 with multiple sclerosis.

The V gene is TRBV6-1, the J gene TRBJ2-4; D is unresolved. V was pared by 1 base and J by 9 bases, with 13 bases between. Per the germline V gene, CDR1 is MNHNS and CDR2 is SASEGT. This CDR3 is 14 amino acids long. The CDR3 nucleotides read TGTGCCAGCAGTGAAGACGGAAAGGGAACCATTCAGTACTTC. This sequence encodes CASSEDGKGTIQYF.

The chain is built from TRBV10-1 and TRBJ2-7; D perhaps matches TRBD1 (5 bases). CDR3 size: 13 residues. Germline lookup yields CDR1 WNHNN and CDR2 SYGVQD (reference sequence). Trimming left V 5 bases short and J 5 bases short, with 13 bases between. CDR3 in amino acids: CASSSLRVHEQYF. The CDR3 nucleotides are TGCGCCAGCAGTAGCCTCAGGGTCCACGAGCAGTACTTC.

This clonotype was recorded a few times. The chain has TRBV6-1 and TRBJ2-5; D may be TRBD2 (5 bases). Per germline, CDR1 MNHNS and CDR2 SASEGT. This CDR3 spans 15 amino acids. Trimming stripped 4 bases from V and 7 bases from J, with 19 bases between. Here the CDR3 reads CASSGEPGMTVTQYF. The CDR3 DNA sequence: TGTGCCAGCAGTGGAGAACCGGGAATGACGGTGACCCAGTACTTC.

The V call is TRBV13, the J call TRBJ2-7; D tentatively fits TRBD1 or TRBD2 (5 bases each). Germline V CDR1 and CDR2: PRHDT, FYEKMQ (reference sequence). V dropped 9 bases and J dropped 6 bases, with 24 bases sitting between them. The CDR3 runs 15 residues. The CDR3 coding sequence is TGTGCCAGTTCCCGGGGAATGGGGGTGGAATCCGAGCAGTACTTC. It specifies CASSRGMGVESEQYF.

This clonotype was detected ten times or more. V is TRBV5-1 and J is TRBJ1-5; weak D call: TRBD1 (6 bases). The CDR3 has 15 amino acids. Trimming left V 0 bases short and J 4 bases short, with 11 bases between. Germline CDR1 SGHRS, CDR2 YFSETQ. The CDR3 loop reads CASSLGQAGNQPQHF. In DNA, the CDR3 is TGCGCCAGCAGCTTGGGACAGGCGGGGAATCAGCCCCAGCATTTT. Drawing the rest from reference TRBV5-1 and TRBJ1-5, the complete variable domain is KAGVTQTPRYLIKTRGQQVTLSCSPISGHRSVSWYQQTPGQGLQFLFEYFSETQRNKGNFPGRFSGRQFSNSRSEMNVSTLELGDSALYLCASSLGQAGNQPQHFGDGTRLSIL.

The CDR3 reads CASSLGGQGETQYF. DNA for the CDR3: TGCGCCAGCAGCTTGGGGGGACAGGGAGAGACCCAGTACTTC. V gene TRBV5-1 combines with J gene TRBJ2-5; 9 nucleotides align to TRBD1. This CDR3 is 14 amino acids long. From germline, CDR1 is SGHRS and CDR2 YFSETQ. V was pared by 0 bases and J by 4 bases, with 1 base of the junction left unmatched.

The V call is TRBV24-1, the J call TRBJ1-4; 10 bases agree with TRBD1. The trim removed 7 bases at V and 0 bases at J, leaving 1 base unmatched. Germline CDR1 and CDR2: KGHDR and SFDVKD. The CDR3 totals 15 residues. In DNA form, the CDR3 reads TGTGCCACCAGGGACAGGGGGACAACTAATGAAAAACTGTTTTTT. It is translated as CATRDRGTTNEKLFF.

This chain joins TRBV2 and TRBJ2-7; either TRBD1 or TRBD2 may supply D (7 bases each). V was shortened by 3 bases and J by 7 bases, with 16 bases between the two germline ends. Germline V gene data show CDR1 as SNHLY and CDR2 as FYNNEI. There are 14 residues in the CDR3. The CDR3 sequence: CASSDRLADREQYF. CDR3 sequence (DNA): TGTGCCAGCAGTGATCGGCTAGCGGACAGGGAGCAGTACTTC.